The present T cell receptor beta chain was sequenced within a study of graft-versus-host responses after intestinal transplantation. Study details: Recipients were given multivisceral, liver-intestinal, or isolated intestinal transplants. Findings and limits, study-wide: The highest levels of circulating GvH clones went along with early declines in HvG clones after transplant. Individuals who had graft-donor T cell macrochimerism had allografts that showed high graft-versus-host to host-versus-graft clonal ratios. Recipient bone marrow held GvH clones, some seen earlier in ileum or blood.

About this clone itself: Its antigen is unknown. In the same sample, other DNA sequences code for this CDR3.

Measured with immunoSEQ multiplex PCR; TCRdb has only the in-frame clones, and not every one. The repertoire has 40,000 or so clones, about 95% of them found once; the top ten carry roughly 0.22%. Sequencing used unstimulated CD8+ T cells sorted from spleen or lymph node cells, obtained before transplant. This clonotype was sampled from a human donor who was the organ donor for an intestinal transplant.

In DNA, the CDR3 is TGCGCCAGCAGCCAAGGGAGAAACACTGAAGCTTTCTTT. Translating it yields CASSQGRNTEAFF. The J gene is TRBJ1-1, the V gene TRBV4-3; D gene ambiguous. The V and J ends lost 1 base and 2 bases respectively, with 5 bases between them. The CDR3 is 13 residues long. Germline V gene data show CDR1 as LGHNA and CDR2 as YSLEER.